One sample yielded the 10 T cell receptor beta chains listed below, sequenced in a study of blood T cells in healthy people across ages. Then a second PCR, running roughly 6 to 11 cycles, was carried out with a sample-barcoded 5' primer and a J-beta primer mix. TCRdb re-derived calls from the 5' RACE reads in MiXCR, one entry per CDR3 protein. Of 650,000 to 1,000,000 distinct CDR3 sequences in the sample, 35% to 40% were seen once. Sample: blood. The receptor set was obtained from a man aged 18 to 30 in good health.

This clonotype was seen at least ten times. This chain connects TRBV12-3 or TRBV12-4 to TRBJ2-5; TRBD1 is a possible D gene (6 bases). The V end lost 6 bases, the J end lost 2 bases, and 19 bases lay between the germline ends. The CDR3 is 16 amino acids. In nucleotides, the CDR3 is TGTGCCAGCAGCCGGCTCCCGGGACACCTACAAGAGACCCAGTACTTC. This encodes CASSRLPGHLQETQYF.

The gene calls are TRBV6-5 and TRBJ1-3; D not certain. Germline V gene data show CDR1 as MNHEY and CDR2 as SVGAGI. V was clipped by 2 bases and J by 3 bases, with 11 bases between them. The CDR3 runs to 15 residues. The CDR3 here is CASSYGRPLGNTIYF. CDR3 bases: TGTGCCAGCAGTTACGGCAGGCCACTTGGAAACACCATATATTTT.

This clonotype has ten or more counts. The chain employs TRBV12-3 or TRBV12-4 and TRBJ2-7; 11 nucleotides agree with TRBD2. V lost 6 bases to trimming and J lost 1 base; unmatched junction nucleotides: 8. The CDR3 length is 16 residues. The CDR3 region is CASSPLTSGVSYEQYF. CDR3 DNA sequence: TGTGCCAGCAGCCCCTTGACTAGCGGGGTGTCCTACGAGCAGTACTTC.

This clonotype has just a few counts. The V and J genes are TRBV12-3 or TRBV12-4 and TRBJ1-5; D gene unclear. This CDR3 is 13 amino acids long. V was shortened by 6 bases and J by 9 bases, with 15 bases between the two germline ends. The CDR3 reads CASSPETLGPQHF. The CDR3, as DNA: TGTGCCAGCAGCCCTGAGACTCTCGGGCCCCAGCATTTT.

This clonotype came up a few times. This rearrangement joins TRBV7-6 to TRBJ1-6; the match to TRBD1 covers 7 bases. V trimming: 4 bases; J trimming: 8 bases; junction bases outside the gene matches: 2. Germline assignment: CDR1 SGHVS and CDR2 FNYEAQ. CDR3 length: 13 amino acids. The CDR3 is CASSSDRDSPLHF. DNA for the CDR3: TGTGCCAGCAGCTCCGACAGGGATTCACCCCTCCACTTT.

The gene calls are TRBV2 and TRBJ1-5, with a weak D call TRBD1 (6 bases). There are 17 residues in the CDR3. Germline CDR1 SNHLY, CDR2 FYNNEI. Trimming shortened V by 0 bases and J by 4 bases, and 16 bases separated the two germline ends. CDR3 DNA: TGTGCCAGCAGTGAAGCGCTTCGGGGGCCCACAAATCAGCCCCAGCATTTT. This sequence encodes CASSEALRGPTNQPQHF.

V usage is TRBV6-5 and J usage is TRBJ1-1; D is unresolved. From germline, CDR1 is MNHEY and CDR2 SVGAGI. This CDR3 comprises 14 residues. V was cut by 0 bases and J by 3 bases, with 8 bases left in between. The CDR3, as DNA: TGTGCCAGCAGTTACTCGATGAGATACACTGAAGCTTTCTTT. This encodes CASSYSMRYTEAFF.

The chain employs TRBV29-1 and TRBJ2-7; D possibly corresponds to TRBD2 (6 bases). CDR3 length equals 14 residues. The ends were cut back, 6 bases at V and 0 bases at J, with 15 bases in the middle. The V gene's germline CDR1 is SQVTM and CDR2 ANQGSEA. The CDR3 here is CSVWGVQSSYEQYF. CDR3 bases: TGCAGCGTATGGGGGGTACAATCCTCCTACGAGCAGTACTTC.

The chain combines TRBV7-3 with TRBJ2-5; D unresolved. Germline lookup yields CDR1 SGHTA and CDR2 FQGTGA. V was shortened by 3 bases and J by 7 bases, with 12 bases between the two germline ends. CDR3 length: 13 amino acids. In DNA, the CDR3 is TGTGCCAGCAGCTTGCTGCTAGACGGGACCCAGTACTTC. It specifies CASSLLLDGTQYF.

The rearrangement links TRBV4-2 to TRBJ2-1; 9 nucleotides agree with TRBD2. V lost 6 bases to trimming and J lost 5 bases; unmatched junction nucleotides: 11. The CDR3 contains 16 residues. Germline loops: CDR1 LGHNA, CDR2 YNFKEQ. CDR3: CASSQKAGGFDNEQFF. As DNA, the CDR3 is TGTGCCAGCAGTCAAAAAGCGGGGGGTTTCGACAATGAGCAGTTCTTC.